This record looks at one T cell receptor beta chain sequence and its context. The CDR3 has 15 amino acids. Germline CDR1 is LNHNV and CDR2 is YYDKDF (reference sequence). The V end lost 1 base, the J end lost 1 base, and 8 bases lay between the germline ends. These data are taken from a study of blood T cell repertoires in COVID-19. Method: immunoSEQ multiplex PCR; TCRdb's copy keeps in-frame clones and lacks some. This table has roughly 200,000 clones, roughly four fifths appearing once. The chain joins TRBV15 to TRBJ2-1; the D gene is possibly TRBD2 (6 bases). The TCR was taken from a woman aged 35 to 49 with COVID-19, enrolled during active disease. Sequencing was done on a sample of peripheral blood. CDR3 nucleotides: TGTGCCACCAGCAGAGGACTAGATTCCTACAATGAGCAGTTCTTC. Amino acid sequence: CATSRGLDSYNEQFF.